A selection of T cell receptor beta chains follows, all from one sample in a study of T-cell reconstitution after alpha-beta-depleted transplantation in children. Each CDR3 protein gets one entry after TCRdb re-called the PCR reads with MiXCR. This sample carries approximately 400,000 distinct CDR3 sequences, roughly 17% of them seen once, and the ten largest clones take around 30%. Sequences were derived from PBMCs, mostly from graft donor cells, sampled 360 days after TCRalphabeta/CD19-depleted stem cell transplant. These receptors originate from a boy less than two years old who had a stem cell transplant for Wiskott-Aldrich syndrome, so the T cells may come from the graft donor. Each CDR3 is given with its conserved first and last residue. The D gene is left open where the match is weak. The size entry is marked missing in some rows and otherwise reads once, few, many or a size class.

D: TRBD2; size: few; V: TRBV7-9; J: TRBJ2-5; CDR3: CASSLGRLAGLQETQYF; DNA: TGTGCCAGCAGCTTAGGCCGACTAGCGGGCCTCCAAGAGACCCAGTACTTC
D: TRBD2; size: few; V: TRBV12-3/TRBV12-4; J: TRBJ2-1; CDR3: CASSLAWGLAGDNEQFF; DNA: TGTGCCAGCAGTTTAGCCTGGGGACTAGCGGGGGACAATGAGCAGTTCTTC
D: -; size: many; V: TRBV12-3/TRBV12-4; J: TRBJ1-1; CDR3: CASSVGVNTEAFF; DNA: TGTGCCAGCAGTGTAGGGGTGAACACTGAAGCTTTCTTT
D: TRBD2; size: -; V: TRBV7-6; J: TRBJ2-4; CDR3: CASSLMARGGGDIQYF; DNA: TGTGCCAGCAGCTTAATGGCCCGGGGGGGCGGGGACATTCAGTACTTC
D: TRBD2; size: many; V: TRBV29-1; J: TRBJ2-1; CDR3: CSAAGTSGNYNEQFF; DNA: TGCAGCGCCGCCGGGACTAGCGGGAACTACAATGAGCAGTTCTTC
D: -; size: few; V: TRBV27; J: TRBJ2-4; CDR3: CASSLQGAKNIQYF; DNA: TGTGCCAGCAGTCTACAGGGCGCCAAAAACATTCAGTACTTC
D: -; size: few; V: TRBV24-1; J: TRBJ2-3; CDR3: CATSDPRPSDTQYF; DNA: TGTGCCACCAGTGATCCCCGACCCTCAGATACGCAGTATTTT
D: -; size: -; V: TRBV7-2; J: TRBJ2-4; CDR3: CASSLLRENIQYF; DNA: TGTGCCAGCAGCTTACTTAGAGAAAACATTCAGTACTTC
D: TRBD2; size: -; V: TRBV7-2; J: TRBJ2-1; CDR3: CASSLRPSGRNEQFF; DNA: TGTGCCAGCAGCTTACGCCCTAGCGGGAGGAATGAGCAGTTCTTC
D: -; size: -; V: TRBV5-1; J: TRBJ2-1; CDR3: CASSLTTGNNEQFF; DNA: TGCGCCAGCAGCTTGACCACAGGAAACAATGAGCAGTTCTTC
D: -; size: -; V: TRBV12-3/TRBV12-4; J: TRBJ1-5; CDR3: CASSPQQVADNQPQHF; DNA: TGTGCCAGCAGCCCCCAACAAGTTGCGGATAATCAGCCCCAGCATTTT